This T cell receptor (beta chain) was observed in a study of T cells in Graves' hyperthyroidism and ophthalmopathy. The study, taken as a whole, reports: Most thyroid-expanded clonotypes above 0.001 were also found in blood.

RNA transcripts served as the template for amplifying TCR beta CDR3 regions. HTBI primers were the set used in a first-round RT-PCR of the TCR CDR3. TCRdb re-called the multiplex PCR reads with MiXCR, one entry per CDR3 protein. The table shows some 560,000 distinct CDR3 sequences, with 15% to 19% occurring only once. The CDR3 runs 14 residues. The V gene's germline CDR1 is SGHAT and CDR2 FQNNGV. V gave up 1 base and J gave up 3 bases, with 10 bases separating them. This clonotype was observed many times. Its antigen is currently unknown. The sample was blood. V is TRBV11-2 and J is TRBJ2-7; D is uncertain. This receptor was obtained from a woman aged 30 to 39 with Graves' hyperthyroidism. In nucleotides, the CDR3 is TGTGCCAGCAGCTTAGCCCGGGTCCGCTACGAGCAGTACTTC. Translation gives CASSLARVRYEQYF.